Listed below are T cell receptor beta chains from one sample, sequenced in a study of T cells in Graves' hyperthyroidism and ophthalmopathy. TCRdb reprocessed the multiplex PCR reads via MiXCR and lists one record per CDR3 protein. In the table there are some 800,000 distinct CDR3 sequences, 35% to 40% of which are singletons. Source material: blood. These receptors were taken from a man in his late teens or twenties with Graves' hyperthyroidism. Each CDR3 is given with its conserved first and last residue. Fields, in order: clone size, V gene, CDR3 length, J gene, D gene, CDR3 protein, CDR3 DNA. The D gene is left open where the match is weak. Size tells how often a clone was seen (once, few, many) or the class of an expanded clone, and some rows leave it out.

size: .
V: TRBV5-1
length: 14
J: TRBJ2-7
D: TRBD1
CDR3: CASSSGQSIYEQYF
DNA: TGCGCCAGCAGTTCGGGACAGTCGATCTACGAGCAGTACTTC

size: few
V: TRBV4-3
length: 15
J: TRBJ1-1
D: TRBD1
CDR3: CASSQDGQGRAEAFF
DNA: TGCGCCAGCAGCCAAGACGGACAGGGAAGGGCTGAAGCTTTCTTT

size: many
V: TRBV2
length: 13
J: TRBJ2-5
D: TRBD1
CDR3: CASLQGVQETQYF
DNA: TGTGCCAGCCTACAGGGGGTCCAAGAGACCCAGTACTTC

size: .
V: TRBV5-1
length: 16
J: TRBJ1-4
D: .
CDR3: CASSLAGDMANEKLFF
DNA: TGCGCCAGCAGCTTGGCGGGGGACATGGCTAATGAAAAACTGTTTTTT

size: many
V: TRBV12-3/TRBV12-4
length: 13
J: TRBJ2-7
D: TRBD1
CDR3: CASSDGQGYEQYF
DNA: TGTGCCAGCAGCGACGGACAGGGCTACGAGCAGTACTTC

size: many
V: TRBV10-3
length: 13
J: TRBJ1-5
D: .
CDR3: CAISQTGSQPQHF
DNA: TGTGCCATCAGCCAAACCGGTAGTCAGCCCCAGCATTTT

size: many
V: TRBV7-6
length: 14
J: TRBJ1-6
D: .
CDR3: CASSFEGDKSPLHF
DNA: TGTGCCAGCAGCTTCGAGGGGGATAAATCACCCCTCCACTTT

size: many
V: TRBV7-6
length: 13
J: TRBJ2-5
D: .
CDR3: CASSPGTSETQYF
DNA: TGTGCCAGCAGCCCCGGGACATCGGAGACCCAGTACTTC

size: many
V: TRBV10-2
length: 13
J: TRBJ1-5
D: .
CDR3: CATSRTDDQPQHF
DNA: TGCGCCACCTCTAGGACAGACGATCAGCCCCAGCATTTT

size: many
V: TRBV11-2
length: 16
J: TRBJ1-4
D: .
CDR3: CASSSGIHGGNEKLFF
DNA: TGTGCCAGCAGCTCAGGGATCCACGGTGGGAATGAAAAACTGTTTTTT

size: .
V: TRBV29-1
length: 14
J: TRBJ1-1
D: TRBD1
CDR3: CSVRRQGAGTEAFF
DNA: TGCAGCGTTCGCAGACAGGGGGCTGGCACTGAAGCTTTCTTT

size: .
V: TRBV7-2
length: 14
J: TRBJ2-2
D: .
CDR3: CASSLEYQTGELFF
DNA: TGTGCCAGCAGCTTAGAATATCAAACCGGGGAGCTGTTTTTT

size: .
V: TRBV20-1
length: 15
J: TRBJ2-7
D: TRBD2
CDR3: CSARDRTSLGVEQYF
DNA: TGCAGTGCTAGAGATAGGACTAGTCTTGGGGTCGAGCAGTACTTC

size: few
V: TRBV24-1
length: 15
J: TRBJ1-2
D: .
CDR3: CATSDSNEGYYGYTF
DNA: TGTGCCACCAGTGACTCCAACGAGGGGTACTATGGCTACACCTTC

size: many
V: TRBV7-2
length: 13
J: TRBJ1-4
D: .
CDR3: CASSLQRDEKLFF
DNA: TGTGCCAGCAGCCTCCAGAGGGATGAAAAACTGTTTTTT

size: many
V: TRBV5-6
length: 13
J: TRBJ2-5
D: .
CDR3: CASSYGQFWDQYF
DNA: TGTGCCAGCAGCTACGGACAGTTCTGGGACCAGTACTTC